Following are 2 T cell receptor beta chains from one sample sequenced in a study of regulatory T cells in long-lasting Graves disease. Arm-PCR of CDR3 regions and iRepertoire HTBI primers were used to build TCR beta libraries. One entry per CDR3 protein, called by TCRdb with MiXCR from the multiplex PCR reads. In the table there are more than 300,000 distinct CDR3 sequences, about 12% of which are singletons. Sample time point: newly diagnosed GD, antithyroid drugs for less than 3 months. RNA from PBMCs was the source of the TCR library. These sequences were also reported in another study, on T cells in Graves' hyperthyroidism and ophthalmopathy.

The sequenced sample was peripheral blood mononuclear cells (PBMCs), obtained at new diagnosis, from a patient treated with antithyroid drugs. These receptors originate from a woman under 30 with Graves disease.

At least ten counts were recorded for this clonotype. The V gene is TRBV14, the J gene TRBJ2-1, with a tentative D call TRBD2 (7 bases). The CDR3 runs to 16 residues. Germline-derived CDR1 and CDR2 are SGHDN and FVKESK. Between the trimmed V and J ends, which lost 3 bases and 4 bases, there was a span of 16 bases. CDR3: CASSHIGGAGYNEQFF. CDR3 bases: TGTGCCAGCAGCCATATAGGGGGGGCCGGTTACAATGAGCAGTTCTTC.

This clonotype was counted many times. This chain uses TRBV10-2 with TRBJ1-1; D gene unclear. The CDR3 covers 14 residues. The V gene lost 3 bases and the J gene lost 4 bases, with 12 bases spanning the gap. The V gene's germline CDR1 is WSHSY and CDR2 SAAADI. The CDR3 loop reads CASSDSFPGTEAFF. The CDR3 coding sequence is TGCGCCAGCAGTGACAGCTTCCCGGGCACTGAAGCTTTCTTT.